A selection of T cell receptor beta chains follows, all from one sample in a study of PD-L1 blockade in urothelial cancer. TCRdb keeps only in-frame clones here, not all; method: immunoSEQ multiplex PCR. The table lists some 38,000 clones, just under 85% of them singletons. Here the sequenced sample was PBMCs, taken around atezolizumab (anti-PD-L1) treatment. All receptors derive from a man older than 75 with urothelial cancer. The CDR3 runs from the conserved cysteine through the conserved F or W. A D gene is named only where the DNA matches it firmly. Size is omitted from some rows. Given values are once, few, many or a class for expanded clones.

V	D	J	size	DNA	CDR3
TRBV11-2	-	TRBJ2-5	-	TGTGCCAGCAGCTTAGATAAGGGACAAGTACTGTACCAAGAGACCCAGTACTTC	CASSLDKGQVLYQETQYF
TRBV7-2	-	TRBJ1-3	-	TGTGCCAGCAGCAAAGAAGGGGGAAATGGAAACACCATATATTTT	CASSKEGGNGNTIYF
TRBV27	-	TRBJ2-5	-	TGTGCCAGCAGTTTCGACAGGACTGTCCGGACCCAGTACTTC	CASSFDRTVRTQYF
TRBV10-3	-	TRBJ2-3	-	TGTGCCATCAGTGAGGCCCAGGGTATAGATACGCAGTATTTT	CAISEAQGIDTQYF
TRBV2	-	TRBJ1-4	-	TGTGCCAGCAGTGACAGTTCCGCTAATGAAAAACTGTTTTTT	CASSDSSANEKLFF
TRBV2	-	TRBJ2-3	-	TGTGCCAGCAGGGCGGCAGGGGCGTGGGGAGATACGCAGTATTTT	CASRAAGAWGDTQYF
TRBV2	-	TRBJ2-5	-	TGTGCCAGCAGATCGACAGATACCTCGTGGGAGACCCAGTACTTC	CASRSTDTSWETQYF
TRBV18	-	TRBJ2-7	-	TGTGCCAGCTCACAACAGGGTAATCTACCCTACGAGCAGTACTTC	CASSQQGNLPYEQYF
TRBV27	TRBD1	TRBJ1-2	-	TGTGCCAGCAGTTTACGGGGACAGGGCGGCGCGTATGGCTACACCTTC	CASSLRGQGGAYGYTF
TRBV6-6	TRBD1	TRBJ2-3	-	TGTGCCAGCAGTTTACGGACAGGGATGGGCACAGATACGCAGTATTTT	CASSLRTGMGTDTQYF
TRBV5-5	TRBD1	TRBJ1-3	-	TGTGCCAGCAGCAAAACGACAGGGTATTGGGTTTTT	CASSKTTGYWVF
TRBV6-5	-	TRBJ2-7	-	TGTGCCAGCAGTCAGTCCAGGGGTCCAGCCTACGAGCAGTACTTC	CASSQSRGPAYEQYF
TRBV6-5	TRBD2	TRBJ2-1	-	TGTGCCAGCAGTTGGGGACTAGCGGAGTACAATGAGCAGTTCTTC	CASSWGLAEYNEQFF
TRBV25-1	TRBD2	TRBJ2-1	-	TGTGCCAGCACCCGTGGGGGGGCCTACAATGAGCAGTTCTTC	CASTRGGAYNEQFF
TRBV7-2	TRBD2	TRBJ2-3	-	TGTGCCAGCAGCTCGAGACTAGCGGGAGTCCCAGATACGCAGTATTTT	CASSSRLAGVPDTQYF
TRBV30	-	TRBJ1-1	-	TGTGCCTGGAGAAAAGGGCGCGCAGGGCTGGGCTTTGACACTGAAGCTTTCTTT	CAWRKGRAGLGFDTEAFF
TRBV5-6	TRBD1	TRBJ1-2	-	TGTGCCAGCAGCGGGCGGGCTAACCAGGGGGATGGCTACACCTTC	CASSGRANQGDGYTF
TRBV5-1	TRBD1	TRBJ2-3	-	TGCGCCAGCAGCTTGGGGGACAGGTTCATTACGGATACGCAGTATTTT	CASSLGDRFITDTQYF
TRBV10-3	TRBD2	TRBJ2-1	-	TGTGCCATCAATCAAGGCGGGAGGGAATACAATGAGCAGTTCTTC	CAINQGGREYNEQFF
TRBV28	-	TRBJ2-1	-	TGTGCCAGCAGTCCCGTGGGGACTTGGGATGAGCAGTTCTTC	CASSPVGTWDEQFF
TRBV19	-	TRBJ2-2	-	TGTGCCAGTTTTCCCAAGCGGTCTAACACCGGGGAGCTGTTTTTT	CASFPKRSNTGELFF
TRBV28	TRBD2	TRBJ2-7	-	TGTGCCAGCAGCCTTATAGCGGGAGGGCTCTACGAGCAGTACTTC	CASSLIAGGLYEQYF
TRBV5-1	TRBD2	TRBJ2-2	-	TGCGCCAGCAGCTTGGCCGGGTTAGCGGGAGACACCGACACCGGGGAGCTGTTTTTT	CASSLAGLAGDTDTGELFF
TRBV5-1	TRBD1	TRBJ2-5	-	TGCGCCAGCAGCGCCGGGACAGGGCAAGAGACCCAGTACTTC	CASSAGTGQETQYF
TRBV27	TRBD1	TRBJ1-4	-	TGTGCCAGCTGTCGACAGGGAACTAATGAAAAACTGTTTTTT	CASCRQGTNEKLFF
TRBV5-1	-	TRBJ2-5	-	TGCGCCAGCAGCTTGCAGGGTTGGGGGGAAGAGACCCAGTACTTC	CASSLQGWGEETQYF
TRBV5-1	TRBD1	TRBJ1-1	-	TGCGCCAGCAGCCTCTCTCCGGGCAGGGGGCAGGGTGAAGCTTTCTTT	CASSLSPGRGQGEAFF
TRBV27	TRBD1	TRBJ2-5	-	TGTGCCAGCAGTTTTGCCGGGACAGGGGGCGAGACCCAGTACTTC	CASSFAGTGGETQYF
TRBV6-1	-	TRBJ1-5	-	TGTGCCAGCAGTGATACTTACAATCAGCCCCAGCATTTT	CASSDTYNQPQHF
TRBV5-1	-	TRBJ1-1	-	TGCGCCAGCAGCTTGGCCCAGGGACAGAACACTGAAGCTTTCTTT	CASSLAQGQNTEAFF
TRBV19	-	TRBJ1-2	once	TGTGCCAGTAGCCCACGGCCCAGCCCCGGGGAGAAGGAAGGCTACACCTTC	CASSPRPSPGEKEGYTF
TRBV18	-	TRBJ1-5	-	TGTGCCAGCTCACCAGACATCGGTCAGCCCCAGCATTTT	CASSPDIGQPQHF
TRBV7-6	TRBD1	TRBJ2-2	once	TGTGCCAGCAGCCTCATCTCTTGGGACAGTAACGGGGAGCTGTTTTTT	CASSLISWDSNGELFF
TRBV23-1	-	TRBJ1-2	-	TGCGCCAGCATTCTCAGGGGTGGCTACACCTTC	CASILRGGYTF
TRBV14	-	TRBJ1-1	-	TGTGCCAGCAGCCAAGATCGGGGGGACACTGAAGCTTTCTTT	CASSQDRGDTEAFF
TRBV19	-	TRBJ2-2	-	TGTGCCAGTAGTATTCGGGCCAACAAGGGGGCGAACACCGGGGAGCTGTTTTTT	CASSIRANKGANTGELFF
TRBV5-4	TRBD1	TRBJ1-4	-	TGTGCCAGCAGCCACACAGGGGGCGAAAATGAAAAACTGTTTTTT	CASSHTGGENEKLFF
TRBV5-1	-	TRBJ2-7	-	TGCGCCAGCAGCTTGGGAAGGGGCAGGAACGAGCAGTACTTC	CASSLGRGRNEQYF
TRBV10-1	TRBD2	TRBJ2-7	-	TGCGCCAGCAGTGAGTCGATAGCGGGGACCTACGAGCAGTACTTC	CASSESIAGTYEQYF
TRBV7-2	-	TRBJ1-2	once	TGTGCCAGCAGCCCAGACAGGAACTATGGCTACACCTTC	CASSPDRNYGYTF
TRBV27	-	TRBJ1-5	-	TGTGCCAGCAGTTTAAGGGGGGGCGGCAATCAGCCCCAGCATTTT	CASSLRGGGNQPQHF
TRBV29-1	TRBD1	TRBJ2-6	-	TGCAGCGTTGAAGATCCCCTGGCCGGGACAGGGACTGGGGCCAACGTCCTGACTTTC	CSVEDPLAGTGTGANVLTF
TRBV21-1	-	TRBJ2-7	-	TGTGCCAGCAGCCTTCACGGGTGTGGGGCCCCCTACGAGCAGTACTTC	CASSLHGCGAPYEQYF
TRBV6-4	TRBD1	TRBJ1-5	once	TGTGCCGGGACAGGGGGCAATCAGCCCCAGCATTTT	CAGTGGNQPQHF
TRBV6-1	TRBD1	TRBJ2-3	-	TGTGCCAGCAGCCTGGGACAGGGCACAGATACGCAGTATTTT	CASSLGQGTDTQYF
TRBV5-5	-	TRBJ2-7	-	TGTGCCAGCAGCTTGACCGCGTACGAGCAGTACTTC	CASSLTAYEQYF
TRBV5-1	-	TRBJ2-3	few	TGCGCCAGCAGCTCCGGGACTCCCCGGGATACGCAGTATTTT	CASSSGTPRDTQYF
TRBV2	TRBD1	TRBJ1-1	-	TGTGCCAGCAGGGCCGGGACAGAGAACACTGAAGCTTTCTTT	CASRAGTENTEAFF
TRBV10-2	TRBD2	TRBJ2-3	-	TGCGCCAGCAGTCTGGCTAGCGGGGGGCCTGGCACAGATACGCAGTATTTT	CASSLASGGPGTDTQYF
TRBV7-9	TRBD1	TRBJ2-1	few	TGTGCCAGCAGCCGGAGTTCCGGGACAGTCTCCTACAATGAGCAGTTCTTC	CASSRSSGTVSYNEQFF
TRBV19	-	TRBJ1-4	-	TGTGCCAGTAGTATAGGGGTCCGGGTTGGAAAACTGTTTTTT	CASSIGVRVGKLFF
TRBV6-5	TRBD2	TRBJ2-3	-	TGTGCCAGCACATCTAGCGGGAGCCCAGCAGATACGCAGTATTTT	CASTSSGSPADTQYF
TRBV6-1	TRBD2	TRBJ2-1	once	TGTGCCAGCAGTGAACAGGCTAGCGGGAGCTCCTACAATGAGCAGTTCTTC	CASSEQASGSSYNEQFF
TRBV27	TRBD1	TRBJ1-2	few	TGTGCCAGCAGCTCAATGGACAGGGGTTATGGCTACACCTTC	CASSSMDRGYGYTF
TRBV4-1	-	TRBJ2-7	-	TGCGCCAGCAGCCAAGAAGGAAGGAGGCCCCGGTACGAGCAGTACTTC	CASSQEGRRPRYEQYF
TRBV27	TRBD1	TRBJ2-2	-	TGTGCCAGCAGAACAGGGGCCGGGACCGGGGAGCTGTTTTTT	CASRTGAGTGELFF
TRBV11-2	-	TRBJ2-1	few	TGTGCCAGCAGTTCTAGCTACGGCAATGAGCAGTTCTTC	CASSSSYGNEQFF